This T cell receptor (beta chain) was recorded in a study of blood T cell repertoires in COVID-19. Study-level background: There were acute and convalescent COVID-19 samples, and they came from the United States, Italy and Spain. T cells, B-cell-depleted T cells, or PBMCs provided the cDNA or gDNA that served as material.

Authors' data handling: Reference gene primer amplification in the assay estimated nucleated cell counts. Here immunoSEQ multiplex PCR was the method, and the copy in TCRdb shows in-frame clones only, minus some. The DNA gave D and trimming, while V, J and clone size come from that table. The sample lists over 15,000 clones; approximately 88% were seen once. V shed 0 bases and J shed 5 bases, with 9 bases lying between them. Per germline, CDR1 SGHKS and CDR2 YYEKEE (reference sequence). This CDR3 is 15 amino acids long. Material: peripheral blood. The genes are TRBV5-5 and TRBJ1-6, with D possibly being TRBD1 (5 bases). The sequence came from a man in his sixties with acute or convalescent COVID-19. Here the CDR3 reads CASSLEGTDNSPLHF. CDR3 nucleotides: TGTGCCAGCAGCTTGGAGGGGACTGATAATTCACCCCTCCACTTT.